Below are 29 T cell receptor beta chains sequenced from a single sample in a study of early T cells in non-severe SARS-CoV-2 infection. Using its own MiXCR run on the 5' RACE reads, TCRdb lists one record per CDR3 protein. The data hold tens of thousands of distinct CDR3 sequences, with roughly 12% observed a single time. The material sequenced was whole blood. The receptors stem from an adult who was a healthcare worker with PCR-confirmed SARS-CoV-2 infection or an uninfected control (not recorded which).

The table lists this clonotype with many counts. The gene calls are TRBV12-3 or TRBV12-4 and TRBJ1-1; possible D gene TRBD1, 5 bases. V lost 3 bases to trimming and J lost 5 bases, with 10 bases between them. The CDR3 has 13 residues. The CDR3 sequence is CASSLQGGTEAFF. CDR3 DNA: TGTGCCAGCAGTTTGCAGGGAGGGACTGAAGCTTTCTTT.

In DNA form, the CDR3 reads TGTGCCAGGGAGGGGTGGGGGTTGGCAGATACGCAGTATTTT. Translating gives CAREGWGLADTQYF. The rearrangement links TRBV27 to TRBJ2-3, with D perhaps TRBD2 (6 bases). The CDR3 is 14 amino acids. Trimming left V 9 bases short and J 4 bases short, with 17 bases between. The germline V gene has CDR1 MNHEY and CDR2 SMNVEV (reference sequence).

This chain links TRBV29-1 with TRBJ2-1; 8 bases are shared with TRBD1. The CDR3 runs to 13 residues. Looked up from germline, CDR1 is SQVTM and CDR2 is ANQGSEA. V lost 1 base, J lost 8 bases, and 4 bases stayed unmatched. CDR3 DNA: TGCAGCGTTGAAGGGACAGGGAATTATGAGCAGTTCTTC. Its translation is CSVEGTGNYEQFF.

This chain uses TRBV3-1 with TRBJ2-7; no reliable D call. The CDR3 sequence is 15 residues long. CDR1 LGHDT and CDR2 YNNKEL come from the germline V gene (reference sequence). V lost 4 bases, J lost 0 bases, and 13 bases lay in between. The CDR3 is CASSPFFGLSYEQYF. The CDR3 nucleotides read TGTGCCAGCAGCCCATTCTTCGGGCTCTCCTACGAGCAGTACTTC.

Remarks on this clonotype: A single base separates this from a much larger clone, so it may be a read error. The V gene is TRBV2, the J gene TRBJ1-6, with 8 bases matching TRBD1. Per germline, CDR1 SNHLY and CDR2 FYNNEI. The CDR3 loop spans 14 amino acids. For the CDR3, the DNA is TGTGCCAGCAGCTTGGACAGGGATAATTCACCCCTCCGCTTT. It is translated as CASSLDRDNSPLRF.

This clonotype was seen more than once but under ten times. The chain is built from TRBV27 and TRBJ1-4; D is possibly TRBD1 (5 bases). The CDR3 runs to 14 residues. From germline, CDR1 is MNHEY and CDR2 SMNVEV (reference sequence). Deletions cut 2 bases from V and 4 bases from J, with 8 bases between. The CDR3 DNA is TGTGCCAGCAGTTTACGACAGAATAATGAAAAACTGTTTTTT. As protein: CASSLRQNNEKLFF.

This chain uses TRBV7-2 with TRBJ2-1, with 10 nucleotides matching TRBD2. Germline V lookup: CDR1 SGHTA, CDR2 FQGNSA. The CDR3 totals 15 residues. The junction had 2 bases not matched to a gene; V was cut back by 4 bases and J by 2 bases. CDR3 sequence reads: CASSSSGGAYNEQFF. DNA for the CDR3: TGTGCCAGCAGCTCGAGCGGGGGGGCCTACAATGAGCAGTTCTTC.

This chain connects TRBV19 to TRBJ2-7, with 8 bases fitting TRBD1. Germline CDR1 is LNHDA and CDR2 is SQIVND (reference sequence). The CDR3 loop spans 18 amino acids. Trimming at V came to 2 bases and at J to 1 base, leaving 13 bases not matched to a gene. The CDR3 region is CASSISVFGQGASYEQYF. As DNA, the CDR3 is TGTGCCAGTAGTATATCGGTTTTCGGGCAGGGGGCGTCCTACGAGCAGTACTTC.

This clonotype was recorded many times. The chain recombines TRBV18 with TRBJ1-1; D is perhaps TRBD1 (5 bases). Per the germline V gene, CDR1 is KGHSH and CDR2 is LQKENI. With 3 bases removed from V and 5 bases from J, the gap between germline ends came to 10 bases. CDR3 length: 13 amino acids. CDR3 sequence: CASSPLQGTEAFF. The CDR3 nucleotides are TGTGCCAGCTCACCTCTCCAGGGTACTGAAGCTTTCTTT. Filled out from reference TRBV18 and TRBJ1-1, the complete variable domain reads NAGVMQNPRHLVRRRGQEARLRCSPMKGHSHVYWYRQLPEEGLKFMVYLQKENIIDESGMPKERFSAEFPKEGPSILRIQQVVRGDSAAYFCASSPLQGTEAFFGQGTRLTVV.

This clonotype was observed a handful of times. The CDR3 reads CASSTFGVYHRSYEQYF. The CDR3 coding sequence is TGTGCCAGCAGCACCTTTGGGGTTTATCACCGAAGCTACGAGCAGTACTTC. The chain uses TRBV21-1 and TRBJ2-7. TRBV21-1 is shown as a pseudogene. The CDR3 sequence is 17 residues long.

The V call is TRBV5-4, the J call TRBJ2-5; 7 positions agree with TRBD2. Looked up from germline, CDR1 is SGHNT and CDR2 is YYREEE (reference sequence). The CDR3 consists of 14 residues. Unmatched junction bases numbered 4, after V lost 4 bases and J lost 1 base. For the CDR3, the DNA is TGTGCCAGCAGCCCTGGACTAGGCCAAGAGACCCAGTACTTC. Its translation is CASSPGLGQETQYF.

A note on this clonotype: One end of the junction does not line up with germline, which may come from a read error. The V call is TRBV5-6, the J call TRBJ2-2; the D gene is possibly TRBD2 (6 bases). Per germline, CDR1 SGHDT and CDR2 YYEEEE. The CDR3 length is 17 residues. The CDR3 bases are TGTGCCAGCAGTTTGGGGCTCCGGGACTCCCTCACCGGGGAGCTGTTTTTT. Its protein product is CASSLGLRDSLTGELFF.

This clonotype was picked up many times. The chain uses TRBV12-3 or TRBV12-4 and TRBJ1-1; D not resolved. The CDR3 contains 12 residues. V lost 1 base, J lost 5 bases, and 5 bases lay in between. In DNA form, the CDR3 reads TGTGCCAGCAGTTTAGGTTTTACTGAAGCTTTCTTT. Protein sequence: CASSLGFTEAFF.

Remarks on this clonotype: The germline gene is not matched at one end of the junction; a read error may be the cause. The chain uses TRBV6-5 and TRBJ1-1, with a weak D call TRBD1 (6 bases). Germline V gives CDR1 MNHEY, CDR2 SVGAGI. This CDR3 comprises 16 residues. The CDR3 DNA reads TGTGCCTGCAGTGCCGGGACACCCAATACGTGGACTGAAGCTTTCTTT. Its protein product is CACSAGTPNTWTEAFF.

This clonotype has a handful of counts. As DNA, the CDR3 is TGCAGTGCAGGGACAGGGCCAGAGACCCAGTACTTC. This encodes CSAGTGPETQYF. The chain couples TRBV20-1 to TRBJ2-5; 9 bases agree with TRBD1. V lost 6 bases and J lost 4; bases outside the gene matches: 3. The germline CDR1 and CDR2 sequences are DFQATT and SNEGSKA (reference sequence). The CDR3 runs 12 residues.

This clonotype was detected ten times or more. This chain uses TRBV29-1 with TRBJ2-3; TRBD1 is a possible D gene (6 bases). Germline CDR1 SQVTM, CDR2 ANQGSEA. Between the trimmed V and J ends, which lost 7 bases and 6 bases, there was a span of 14 bases. The CDR3 is 12 residues long. The CDR3 nucleotides read TGCAGCGAAACAGGGCAAACGGATACGCAGTATTTT. Amino acids: CSETGQTDTQYF.

Points on this clonotype: A much larger clonotype is one base distant, so this may be a read error. CDR3 DNA sequence: TGTGTCAGCAGCGGGAGAGGGCAGGAGCAGTACTTC. Translation: CVSSGRGQEQYF. The chain couples TRBV7-9 to TRBJ2-7, with 8 bases lining up with TRBD2. In germline, CDR1 is SEHNR, CDR2 FQNEAQ (reference sequence). This CDR3 spans 12 amino acids.

This clonotype has at least ten counts. The chain has TRBV5-1 and TRBJ1-1; D call uncertain. V lost 6 bases and J lost 6, with 18 bases in between. This CDR3 has 14 amino acids. Germline V gene data show CDR1 as SGHRS and CDR2 as YFSETQ. The CDR3 DNA is TGCGCCAGCAATCGTTTACCAGACACCTCTGAAGCTTTCTTT. Translating gives CASNRLPDTSEAFF.

This clonotype was seen at least ten times. This chain links TRBV5-1 with TRBJ1-3, with D perhaps matching TRBD1 (6 bases). V was trimmed by 4 bases and J by 0 bases, leaving 14 bases between them. The CDR3 is 16 amino acids. Germline CDR1 reads SGHRS; CDR2 reads YFSETQ. CDR3 residues: CASSRTGTISGNTIYF. The CDR3, as DNA: TGCGCCAGCAGCCGAACAGGGACGATCTCTGGAAACACCATATATTTT.

The V gene is TRBV29-1, the J gene TRBJ1-1; no firm D call. The V end lost 4 bases, the J end lost 0 bases, and 9 bases lay between the germline ends. Germline CDR1 is SQVTM and CDR2 is ANQGSEA. The CDR3 totals 13 residues. Written as DNA, the CDR3 is TGCAGCGTTGGTGAGGGCATGAACACTGAAGCTTTCTTT. Protein sequence: CSVGEGMNTEAFF.

This clonotype turned up a few times. The rearrangement joins TRBV7-8 to TRBJ2-7; no reliable D call. CDR3 size: 17 residues. Trimming shortened V by 5 bases and J by 0 bases, and 20 bases separated the two germline ends. The germline gives CDR1 SGHVS, CDR2 FQNEAQ. For the CDR3, the DNA is TGTGCCAGCAGCAAGCGCCGGGTTCTACCCAGCTCCTACGAGCAGTACTTC. It yields the protein CASSKRRVLPSSYEQYF.

The chain combines TRBV10-3 with TRBJ2-3, with D perhaps TRBD2 (6 bases). CDR3 length equals 14 residues. Per germline, CDR1 ENHRY and CDR2 SYGVKD. Deletions cut 1 base from V and 4 bases from J, with 9 bases between. The DNA of the CDR3 is TGTGCCATCAGTGAGTACGGGAGCGCAGATACGCAGTATTTT. This sequence encodes CAISEYGSADTQYF.

This clonotype was found a few times. J is TRBJ1-3 and V is TRBV18, with D unresolved. The CDR3 consists of 16 residues. Germline loops: CDR1 KGHSH, CDR2 LQKENI. Between the trimmed V and J ends, which lost 3 bases and 2 bases, there was a span of 14 bases. The CDR3 DNA reads as TGTGCCAGCTCACCTAAAGCGGGGAGCCCTGGAAACACCATATATTTT. Amino acid sequence: CASSPKAGSPGNTIYF.

CDR3 sequence (DNA): TGTGCCAGCCAGACTAGCGGGGGGTACAATGAGCAGTTCTTC. Its protein product is CASQTSGGYNEQFF. The rearrangement uses TRBV12-3 or TRBV12-4 and TRBJ2-1; TRBD2 aligns across 13 bases. This CDR3 contains 14 residues. After removal of 8 bases from V and 4 bases from J, the junction contained 2 bases not matched to a gene.

The table lists this clonotype with a few counts. The CDR3 here is CASSLGGGREQFF. CDR3 coding DNA: TGTGCCAGCAGCTTGGGCGGGGGGCGCGAGCAGTTCTTC. The chain carries TRBV11-3 and TRBJ2-1; 8 bases align to TRBD2. Germline loops: CDR1 SGHNT, CDR2 YENEEA. The CDR3 is 13 residues long. V trimming: 3 bases; J trimming: 10 bases; junction bases outside the gene matches: 5.

The sample holds many counts of this clonotype. V usage is TRBV6-2 or TRBV6-3 and J usage is TRBJ2-7; no clear D. CDR1 is MNHEY, CDR2 SVGEGT, per germline. V lost 3 bases and J lost 0, with 9 bases in between. CDR3 size: 14 residues. CDR3: CASSYRASSYEQYF. The CDR3 bases are TGTGCCAGCAGTTATCGGGCCAGCTCCTACGAGCAGTACTTC.

This clonotype was observed a handful of times. The chain joins TRBV27 to TRBJ1-1, with unresolved D. Germline CDR1 reads MNHEY; CDR2 reads SMNVEV (reference sequence). The ends were cut back, 8 bases at V and 5 bases at J, with 15 bases in the middle. The length of the CDR3 is 13 residues. The CDR3 here is CASGRGIKTEAFF. CDR3 bases: TGTGCCAGCGGACGTGGGATAAAGACTGAAGCTTTCTTT.

The sample holds many counts of this clonotype. The gene calls are TRBV6-4 and TRBJ2-2; tentative D call: TRBD2 (6 bases). Germline assignment: CDR1 MRHNA and CDR2 SNTAGT. The CDR3 has 15 residues. The V end lost 3 bases, the J end lost 1 base, and 9 bases lay between the germline ends. CDR3 loop: CASSELAENTGELFF. Here the CDR3 DNA reads TGTGCCAGCAGTGAATTAGCGGAGAACACCGGGGAGCTGTTTTTT.

This clonotype was seen a few times. The chain combines TRBV28 with TRBJ2-3; D is possibly TRBD1 or TRBD2 (5 bases each). V lost 9 bases, J lost 0 bases, and 22 bases lay in between. This CDR3 has 17 residues. From germline, CDR1 is MDHEN and CDR2 SYDVKM. The CDR3: CASSHGAAPFSTDTQYF. The CDR3 nucleotides read TGTGCCAGTTCACACGGGGCGGCCCCCTTTAGCACAGATACGCAGTATTTT.